Below, one T cell receptor beta chain is given with its context. These data are taken from a study of blood T cell repertoires in COVID-19. Method: immunoSEQ multiplex PCR; TCRdb's copy keeps in-frame clones and lacks some. The sample shows under 100,000 clones, 70% to 90% of them seen only once. The germline CDR1 and CDR2 sequences are KGHSH and LQKENI. The CDR3 spans 14 residues. Germline trimming cut 5 bases from V and 5 bases from J; bases unmatched to any gene: 8. This chain links TRBV18 with TRBJ1-1, with 7 bases aligning to TRBD1. Sequencing was done on a sample of peripheral blood. The receptor's source is a man aged 45 to 65 with active COVID-19. The CDR3 reads CASSSETGSTEAFF. The CDR3 bases are TGTGCCAGCTCATCAGAGACAGGGAGTACTGAAGCTTTCTTT.